This T cell receptor beta chain was documented in a study of PD-1 blockade in mismatch repair-deficient tumors. V shed 4 bases and J 7 bases; nucleotides not matched to a gene: 7. The CDR3 runs to 14 residues. Germline V CDR1 and CDR2: LGHNA, YNFKEQ. Only in-frame clones appear in the TCRdb table, and some are missing; sequencing was by immunoSEQ multiplex PCR. The data contain 15,000 to 20,000 clones, approximately 88% of them singletons. Only one count was recorded for this clone. The sequenced sample was PBMCs, obtained before pembrolizumab treatment. The chain joins TRBV4-2 to TRBJ2-1; 7 nucleotides align to TRBD2. The sequence came from an adult with mismatch repair-deficient cancer. The CDR3 bases are TGTGCCAGCAGCCGAAGCGGGATTCCTAATGAGCAGTTCTTC. It is translated as CASSRSGIPNEQFF.